The 31 T cell receptor beta chains below all came from one sample that was sequenced in a study of CD8+ T cells in alopecia areata. Indicated treatment: oral pan-JAK inhibitor, 5-10 mg twice daily. After isolation, RNA underwent reverse transcription to generate cDNA as the sequencing template. The table came from immunoSEQ multiplex PCR; TCRdb's copy has only in-frame clones and leaves some out. The table records 95,000 to 100,000 clones, 50% to 75% of them present only once. The sequenced sample was CD8+ T cells sorted from blood, obtained at week 4, from a patient treated with tofacitinib. The receptors shown here come from a human donor with alopecia areata.

The chain carries TRBV23-1 and TRBJ2-1, with TRBD2 matching over 7 bases. TRBV23-1 is marked as an open reading frame, function uncertain. V was pared by 3 bases and J by 5 bases, with 13 bases of the junction left unmatched. The CDR3 sequence is 17 residues long. The CDR3: CASSHPVVSGTNNEQFF. The CDR3 bases are TGCGCCAGCAGTCACCCGGTTGTGAGCGGGACCAACAATGAGCAGTTCTTC.

The genes are TRBV27 and TRBJ2-3, with 13 bases fitting TRBD2. With V trimmed by 5 bases and J by 5 bases, 7 bases remained unmatched. Germline V gene sequence: CDR1 MNHEY, CDR2 SMNVEV (reference sequence). The CDR3 is 16 residues long. The CDR3 protein is CASSAGLAGDGDTQYF. In DNA form, the CDR3 reads TGTGCCAGCAGTGCCGGACTAGCGGGAGACGGAGATACGCAGTATTTT.

This chain joins TRBV2 and TRBJ2-1, with 9 nucleotides matching TRBD2. This CDR3 contains 15 residues. Per germline, CDR1 SNHLY and CDR2 FYNNEI. The J segment lost 4 bases and the V segment lost 4 bases, leaving 5 bases of the junction unmatched. As DNA, the CDR3 is TGTGCCAGCAGTGGGACTAGCGAGGTATACAATGAGCAGTTCTTC. This codes for CASSGTSEVYNEQFF.

The chain links TRBV9 to TRBJ1-2; the D is unclear. Germline V gene sequence: CDR1 SGDLS, CDR2 YYNGEE. CDR3 size: 13 residues. With 0 bases removed from V and 6 bases from J, the gap between germline ends came to 9 bases. The DNA for the CDR3 is TGTGCCAGCAGCGTAGTAGGGAACGATGGCTACACCTTC. This sequence encodes CASSVVGNDGYTF.

The genes are TRBV29-1 and TRBJ1-1, with 8 bases that match TRBD1. The germline CDR1 and CDR2 sequences are SQVTM and ANQGSEA. V lost 4 bases and J lost 4; bases outside the gene matches: 8. The CDR3 sequence is 14 residues long. The CDR3 reads CSVAMTGALTEAFF. DNA of the CDR3: TGCAGCGTTGCGATGACAGGGGCACTCACTGAAGCTTTCTTT.

V gene TRBV4-1 combines with J gene TRBJ2-1; D unresolved. Trimming took off 1 base at V and 6 bases at J, with 7 bases between the two ends. The CDR3 covers 13 residues. CDR1 is MGHRA, CDR2 YSYEKL, per germline. CDR3 sequence (DNA): TGCGCCAGCAGCCAAGGGACCGCCAATGAGCAGTTCTTC. Residues: CASSQGTANEQFF.

The chain combines TRBV7-2 with TRBJ2-7; D remains unclear. The CDR3 covers 15 residues. Germline lookup yields CDR1 SGHTA and CDR2 FQGNSA. Trimming cost V 5 bases and J 0 bases, with 14 bases left between them. The CDR3 spells CASSPEPYPSYEQYF. CDR3 nucleotides: TGTGCCAGCAGCCCGGAGCCTTACCCCTCCTACGAGCAGTACTTC. The whole variable domain, filled in from reference TRBV7-2 and TRBJ2-7, reads GAGVSQSPSNKVTEKGKDVELRCDPISGHTALYWYRQSLGQGLEFLIYFQGNSAPDKSGLPSDRFSAERTGGSVSTLTIQRTQQEDSAVYLCASSPEPYPSYEQYFGPGTRLTVT.

This clone was seen a handful of times. This rearrangement joins TRBV29-1 to TRBJ2-5, with D possibly being TRBD1 (5 bases). From germline, CDR1 is SQVTM and CDR2 ANQGSEA. The CDR3 is 13 residues long. Trimming stripped 5 bases from V and 0 bases from J, with 10 bases between. CDR3 loop: CSVRQSHQETQYF. In DNA form, the CDR3 reads TGCAGCGTTCGACAGTCCCACCAAGAGACCCAGTACTTC.

The chain joins TRBV11-2 to TRBJ2-7; a possible D gene is TRBD1 (5 bases). CDR1 is SGHAT, CDR2 FQNNGV, per germline. Deletions cut 3 bases from V and 2 bases from J, with 8 bases between. CDR3 length: 13 residues. The CDR3 region has the DNA TGTGCCAGCAGCTTGCGACAGACCTACGAGCAGTACTTC. Translated: CASSLRQTYEQYF. The variable domain in full, completed from reference TRBV11-2 and TRBJ2-7, reads EAGVAQSPRYKIIEKRQSVAFWCNPISGHATLYWYQQILGQGPKLLIQFQNNGVVDDSQLPKDRFSAERLKGVDSTLKIQPAKLEDSAVYLCASSLRQTYEQYFGPGTRLTVT.

V is TRBV5-6 and J is TRBJ2-3; D might be TRBD1 (6 bases). The CDR3 loop spans 18 amino acids. The ends were cut back, 0 bases at V and 1 base at J, with 18 bases in the middle. Germline V CDR1 and CDR2: SGHDT, YYEEEE. DNA of the CDR3: TGTGCCAGCAGCTTGGAAGGCATGGGGGCAGCTGGCACAGATACGCAGTATTTT. This translates into CASSLEGMGAAGTDTQYF. Supplemented by reference TRBV5-6 and TRBJ2-3, the full variable domain reads DAGVTQSPTHLIKTRGQQVTLRCSPKSGHDTVSWYQQALGQGPQFIFQYYEEEERQRGNFPDRFSGHQFPNYSSELNVNALLLGDSALYLCASSLEGMGAAGTDTQYFGPGTRLTVL.

This clone turned up a few times. The chain employs TRBV10-2 and TRBJ2-7; a weak D match, TRBD1 (5 bases). The CDR3 spans 14 residues. The V gene's germline CDR1 is WSHSY and CDR2 SAAADI. Trimming left V 6 bases short and J 0 bases short, with 12 bases between. CDR3 sequence: CASSVLRVSYEQYF. CDR3 DNA sequence: TGCGCCAGCAGCGTCCTCAGGGTCTCCTACGAGCAGTACTTC.

The chain links TRBV5-1 to TRBJ1-1; D perhaps matches TRBD1 (5 bases). Trimming cost V 5 bases and J 8 bases, with 10 bases left between them. Germline V lookup: CDR1 SGHRS, CDR2 YFSETQ. CDR3 length: 11 residues. CDR3 sequence (DNA): TGCGCCAGCAGGCAGGGACCCGAAGCTTTCTTT. This codes for CASRQGPEAFF.

This clone was counted between two and nine times. The gene calls are TRBV6-1 and TRBJ2-2; D is uncertain. Trimming shortened V by 3 bases and J by 6 bases, and 5 bases separated the two germline ends. CDR1 and CDR2 from the germline V gene are MNHNS and SASEGT. The CDR3 sequence is 12 residues long. The CDR3 region is CASSDVAGELFF. The CDR3 DNA follows: TGTGCCAGCAGTGACGTCGCCGGGGAGCTGTTTTTT.

The chain carries TRBV29-1 and TRBJ2-6; 8 bases fit TRBD2. The germline CDR1 and CDR2 sequences are SQVTM and ANQGSEA. This CDR3 spans 15 amino acids. The V gene end was trimmed by 4 bases and the J gene end by 0 bases; junction bases not matched to a gene: 2. The CDR3 coding sequence is TGCAGCGTTGCGGGAGGGGCCTCTGGGGCCAACGTCCTGACTTTC. Translated, it gives CSVAGGASGANVLTF.

This sequence joins TRBV29-1 and TRBJ1-2, with no clear D. CDR1 SQVTM and CDR2 ANQGSEA come from the germline V gene. This CDR3 region has 14 residues. Trimming pared 0 bases from V and 2 bases from J, leaving 10 bases between. CDR3 in DNA: TGCAGCGTTGAAGACACGCTATCAAACTATGGCTACACCTTC. It codes for CSVEDTLSNYGYTF.

This clone was found a few times. This chain links TRBV19 with TRBJ1-5; TRBD1 agrees at 9 bases. This CDR3 has 15 residues. The trim removed 5 bases at V and 6 bases at J, leaving 8 bases unmatched. Germline V gives CDR1 LNHDA, CDR2 SQIVND (reference sequence). The DNA of the CDR3 is TGTGCCAGTAGTCACCCGGGACAGGGTATTCAGCCCCAGCATTTT. Translated: CASSHPGQGIQPQHF.

In its sample, this clone was seen a few times. The genes are TRBV27 and TRBJ2-1; D is ambiguous. The V gene lost 5 bases and the J gene lost 0 bases, with 11 bases spanning the gap. CDR1 is MNHEY and CDR2 is SMNVEV in the germline V gene (reference sequence). CDR3 length: 15 amino acids. The CDR3 loop is CASSPRPYSYNEQFF. CDR3 sequence (DNA): TGTGCCAGCAGTCCAAGGCCCTACTCCTACAATGAGCAGTTCTTC.

This clone was detected a few times. The chain carries TRBV27 and TRBJ2-7; 9 bases are shared with TRBD2. J lost 2 bases, V lost 3 bases, and 5 bases had no gene match. CDR1 is MNHEY, CDR2 SMNVEV, per germline (reference sequence). This CDR3 comprises 15 residues. The DNA of the CDR3 is TGTGCCAGCAGTTTGCGGCTAGCGGGAACCTACGAGCAGTACTTC. Its protein is CASSLRLAGTYEQYF.

The chain employs TRBV29-1 and TRBJ1-5; no definite D call. The CDR3 has 13 residues. Germline V lookup: CDR1 SQVTM, CDR2 ANQGSEA. Trimming stripped 2 bases from V and 8 bases from J, with 13 bases between. This chain's CDR3 is CSVELRAGEPQHF. The CDR3 DNA reads as TGCAGCGTTGAATTAAGGGCCGGGGAGCCCCAGCATTTT.

The V gene is TRBV5-1, the J gene TRBJ1-1; 10 nucleotides match TRBD1. Germline values: CDR1 SGHRS, CDR2 YFSETQ. The CDR3 extends over 15 amino acids. The trim removed 4 bases at V and 0 bases at J, leaving 3 bases unmatched. CDR3 sequence reads: CASSPGQGLNTEAFF. The CDR3 DNA follows: TGCGCCAGCAGCCCGGGACAGGGGTTGAACACTGAAGCTTTCTTT.

V is TRBV29-1 and J is TRBJ2-2; 8 positions match TRBD1. The CDR3 extends over 13 amino acids. Germline loops: CDR1 SQVTM, CDR2 ANQGSEA. The ends lost 6 bases at V and 6 bases at J; junction bases unmatched: 6. The CDR3 DNA reads TGCAGCGTGGGACAGGTCTTGGCCGGGGAGCTGTTTTTT. This gives the protein CSVGQVLAGELFF.

The chain has TRBV6-5 and TRBJ2-5; D may match TRBD1 or TRBD2 (5 bases each). Germline V gives CDR1 MNHEY, CDR2 SVGAGI. V lost 7 bases and J lost 5, with 11 bases in between. The CDR3 consists of 12 residues. The DNA of the CDR3 is TGTGCCAGCAAGGGACCAGGGGAGACCCAGTACTTC. This sequence encodes CASKGPGETQYF.

The chain uses TRBV4-3 and TRBJ2-5, with D unresolved. Germline V gene sequence: CDR1 LGHNA, CDR2 YSLEER. The CDR3 has 16 amino acids. With 0 bases removed from V and 9 bases from J, the gap between germline ends came to 20 bases. Here the CDR3 reads CASSQDGPGGNLAQYF. The DNA for the CDR3 is TGCGCCAGCAGCCAAGATGGTCCCGGCGGTAACTTGGCCCAGTACTTC.

The chain has TRBV7-3 and TRBJ2-1; D is ambiguous. V was trimmed by 5 bases and J by 10 bases, leaving 6 bases between them. The CDR3 totals 10 residues. CDR1 is SGHTA and CDR2 is FQGTGA in the germline V gene. The CDR3 nucleotides read TGTGCCAGCAGCCCAGAGGAGCAGTTCTTC. As protein: CASSPEEQFF.

The V call is TRBV11-2, the J call TRBJ2-5, with TRBD1 matching over 7 bases. The trim removed 5 bases at V and 2 bases at J, leaving 8 bases unmatched. This CDR3 spans 15 amino acids. Looked up from germline, CDR1 is SGHAT and CDR2 is FQNNGV. The CDR3: CASSPRGQEQETQYF. The CDR3 DNA follows: TGTGCCAGCAGCCCACGCGGACAGGAACAAGAGACCCAGTACTTC.

This chain uses TRBV4-2 with TRBJ2-5, with TRBD2 identical over 8 bases. Germline V gene sequence: CDR1 LGHNA, CDR2 YNFKEQ. The V gene end was trimmed by 1 base and the J gene end by 5 bases; junction bases not matched to a gene: 12. The CDR3 runs 17 residues. The CDR3 is CASSQGAGGGIGETQYF. The DNA of the CDR3 is TGTGCCAGCAGCCAAGGGGCAGGCGGGGGGATCGGCGAGACCCAGTACTTC.

This clone was counted only a few times. V gene TRBV19 combines with J gene TRBJ2-7; D possibly corresponds to TRBD2 (5 bases). CDR3 length: 15 amino acids. Germline V CDR1 and CDR2: LNHDA, SQIVND (reference sequence). V lost 10 bases, J lost 7 bases, and 26 bases lay in between. CDR3 loop: CATSSREYPPGEQYF. CDR3 bases: TGTGCCACCAGTAGTCGAGAATACCCACCGGGAGAGCAGTACTTC.

The gene calls are TRBV13 and TRBJ2-2; D unresolved. The CDR3 spans 13 residues. The germline V gene has CDR1 PRHDT and CDR2 FYEKMQ (reference sequence). V lost 5 bases, J lost 6 bases, and 10 bases lay in between. This CDR3 is CASSQRTAGELFF. CDR3 sequence (DNA): TGTGCCAGCAGCCAACGGACCGCCGGGGAGCTGTTTTTT.

This chain uses TRBV7-9 with TRBJ2-3; TRBD2 agrees at 10 bases. The CDR3 loop spans 16 amino acids. Per the germline V gene, CDR1 is SEHNR and CDR2 is FQNEAQ (reference sequence). Trimming removed 7 bases from V and 6 bases from J; junction bases left unmatched: 13. The CDR3 DNA sequence: TGTGCCAGCACTCGCCCCAGCGGGGGGGCCCAGGATACGCAGTATTTT. Translating it yields CASTRPSGGAQDTQYF. The complete variable domain, with remaining parts taken from reference TRBV7-9 and TRBJ2-3, reads DTGVSQNPRHKITKRGQNVTFRCDPISEHNRLYWYRQTLGQGPEFLTYFQNEAQLEKSRLLSDRFSAERPKGSFSTLEIQRTEQGDSAMYLCASTRPSGGAQDTQYFGPGTRLTVL.

This clone was seen a handful of times. This sequence joins TRBV27 and TRBJ2-5; the D gene is possibly TRBD1 (6 bases). Germline V gene data show CDR1 as MNHEY and CDR2 as SMNVEV (reference sequence). The CDR3 spans 14 residues. V lost 4 bases, J lost 5 bases, and 14 bases lay in between. The CDR3 region is CASSSTGFGETQYF. The CDR3 DNA reads as TGTGCCAGCAGTTCAACAGGGTTTGGGGAGACCCAGTACTTC.

The rearrangement links TRBV7-2 to TRBJ2-3; 10 bases line up with TRBD2. This CDR3 spans 18 amino acids. Per germline, CDR1 SGHTA and CDR2 FQGNSA. V lost 1 base and J lost 2; bases outside the gene matches: 9. The CDR3: CASSLVASGRLLTDTQYF. The CDR3 nucleotides read TGTGCCAGCAGCTTAGTGGCTAGCGGGAGACTTCTCACAGATACGCAGTATTTT.